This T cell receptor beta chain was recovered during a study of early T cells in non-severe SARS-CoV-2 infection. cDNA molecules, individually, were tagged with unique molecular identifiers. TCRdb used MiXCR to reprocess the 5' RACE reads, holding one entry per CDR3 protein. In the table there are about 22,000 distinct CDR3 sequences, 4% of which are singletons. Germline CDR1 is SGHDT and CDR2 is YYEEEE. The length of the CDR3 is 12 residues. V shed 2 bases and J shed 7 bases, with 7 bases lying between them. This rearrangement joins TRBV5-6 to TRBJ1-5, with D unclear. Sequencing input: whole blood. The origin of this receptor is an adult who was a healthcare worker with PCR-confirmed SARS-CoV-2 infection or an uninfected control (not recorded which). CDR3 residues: CASSFYGQPQHF. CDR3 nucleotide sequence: TGTGCCAGCAGCTTTTATGGACAGCCCCAGCATTTT.